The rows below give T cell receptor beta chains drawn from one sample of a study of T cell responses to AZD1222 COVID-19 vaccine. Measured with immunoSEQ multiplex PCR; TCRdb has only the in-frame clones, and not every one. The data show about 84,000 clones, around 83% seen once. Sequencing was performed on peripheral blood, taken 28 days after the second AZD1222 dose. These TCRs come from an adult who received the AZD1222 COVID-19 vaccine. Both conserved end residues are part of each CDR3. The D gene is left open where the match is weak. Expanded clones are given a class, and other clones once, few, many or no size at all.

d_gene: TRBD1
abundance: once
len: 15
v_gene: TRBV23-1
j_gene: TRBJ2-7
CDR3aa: CASSHPGTGGHEQYF
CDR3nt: TGCGCCAGCAGTCACCCTGGGACAGGGGGCCACGAGCAGTACTTC

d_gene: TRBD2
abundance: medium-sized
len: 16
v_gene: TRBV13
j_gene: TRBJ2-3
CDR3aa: CASSLSGLAGGSTQYF
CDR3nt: TGTGCCAGCAGCTTATCAGGGCTAGCGGGAGGAAGTACGCAGTATTTT

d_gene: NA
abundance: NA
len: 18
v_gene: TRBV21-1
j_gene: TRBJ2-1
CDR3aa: CATPPGPRGPDTYNEQFF
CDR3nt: TGTGCCACCCCACCGGGCCCCAGGGGGCCCGATACATACAATGAGCAGTTCTTC

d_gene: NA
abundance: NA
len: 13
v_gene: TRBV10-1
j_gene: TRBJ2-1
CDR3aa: CASSEVRHNEQFF
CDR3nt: TGCGCCAGCAGTGAGGTTAGGCACAATGAGCAGTTCTTC

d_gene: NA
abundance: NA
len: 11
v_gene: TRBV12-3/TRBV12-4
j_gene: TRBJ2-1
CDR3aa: CASRPKDEQFF
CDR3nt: TGTGCCAGCAGACCGAAGGATGAGCAGTTCTTC

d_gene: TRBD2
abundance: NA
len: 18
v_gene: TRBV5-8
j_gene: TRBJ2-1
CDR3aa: CASSGNPTSGGPFNEQFF
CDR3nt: TGTGCCAGCAGCGGGAACCCCACTAGCGGGGGCCCCTTCAATGAGCAGTTCTTC

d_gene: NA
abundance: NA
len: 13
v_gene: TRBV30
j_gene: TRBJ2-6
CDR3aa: CAVTGSGANVLTF
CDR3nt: TGTGCCGTCACAGGGTCTGGGGCCAACGTCCTGACTTTC

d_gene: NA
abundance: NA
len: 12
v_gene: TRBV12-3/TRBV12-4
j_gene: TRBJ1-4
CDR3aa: CASSFLFEKLFF
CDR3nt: TGTGCCAGCAGTTTCCTCTTTGAAAAACTGTTTTTT

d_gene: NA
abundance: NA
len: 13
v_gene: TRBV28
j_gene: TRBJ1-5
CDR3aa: CASSLGINQPQHF
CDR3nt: TGTGCCAGCAGTTTGGGTATCAATCAGCCCCAGCATTTT

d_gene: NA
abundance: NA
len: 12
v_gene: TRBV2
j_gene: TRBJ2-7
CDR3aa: CARQGLGNEQYF
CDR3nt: TGTGCTAGACAGGGACTTGGGAACGAGCAGTACTTC

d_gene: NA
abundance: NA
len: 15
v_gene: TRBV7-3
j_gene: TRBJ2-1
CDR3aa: CASSLLAAARGEQFF
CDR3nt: TGTGCCAGCAGCTTATTAGCGGCCGCCAGGGGTGAGCAGTTCTTC

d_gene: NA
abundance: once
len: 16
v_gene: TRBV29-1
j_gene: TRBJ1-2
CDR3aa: CSVEQPSGGPNYGYTF
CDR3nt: TGCAGCGTTGAACAACCCTCGGGGGGCCCTAACTATGGCTACACCTTC

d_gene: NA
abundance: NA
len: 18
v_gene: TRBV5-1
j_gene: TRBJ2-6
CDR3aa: CASSLDDNGGSGANVLTF
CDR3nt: TGCGCCAGCAGCTTGGATGACAACGGAGGCTCTGGGGCCAACGTCCTGACTTTC

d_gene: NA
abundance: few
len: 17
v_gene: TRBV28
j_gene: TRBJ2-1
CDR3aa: CASTSSGTQSSYNEQFF
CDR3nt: TGTGCCAGCACCTCCTCCGGGACTCAGTCTTCCTACAATGAGCAGTTCTTC

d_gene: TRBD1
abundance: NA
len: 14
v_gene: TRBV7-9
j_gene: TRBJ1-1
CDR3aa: CASSTQGAWTEAFF
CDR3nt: TGTGCCAGCAGCACCCAGGGGGCTTGGACTGAAGCTTTCTTT

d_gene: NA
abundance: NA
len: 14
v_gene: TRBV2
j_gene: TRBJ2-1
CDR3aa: CASSEASSYNEQFF
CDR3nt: TGTGCCAGCAGTGAGGCGAGCTCCTACAATGAGCAGTTCTTC

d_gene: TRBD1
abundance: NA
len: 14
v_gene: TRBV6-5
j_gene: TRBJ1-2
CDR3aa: CASRAGTALYGYTF
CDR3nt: TGTGCCAGCAGAGCCGGGACAGCCCTTTATGGCTACACCTTC

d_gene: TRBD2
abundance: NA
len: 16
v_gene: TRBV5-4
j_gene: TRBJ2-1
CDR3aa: CASSLAPTSGVGEQFF
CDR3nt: TGTGCCAGCAGCTTGGCCCCGACTAGCGGGGTTGGTGAGCAGTTCTTC

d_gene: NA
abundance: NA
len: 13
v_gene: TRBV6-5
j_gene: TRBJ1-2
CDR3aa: CASTLPQGVDYTF
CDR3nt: TGTGCCAGCACCCTCCCACAGGGTGTTGACTACACCTTC

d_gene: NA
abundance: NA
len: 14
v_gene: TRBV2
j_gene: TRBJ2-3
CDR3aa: CASRPIRRTDTQYF
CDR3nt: TGTGCCAGCAGACCTATTCGACGGACAGATACGCAGTATTTT

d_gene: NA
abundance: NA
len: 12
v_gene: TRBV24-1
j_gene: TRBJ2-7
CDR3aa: CATPKQGCEQYF
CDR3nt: TGTGCCACCCCTAAACAGGGCTGCGAGCAGTACTTC

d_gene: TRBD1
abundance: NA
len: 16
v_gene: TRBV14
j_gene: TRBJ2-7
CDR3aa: CASSPLGDRVQYEQYF
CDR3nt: TGTGCCAGCAGCCCCTTGGGGGACAGGGTGCAGTACGAGCAGTACTTC

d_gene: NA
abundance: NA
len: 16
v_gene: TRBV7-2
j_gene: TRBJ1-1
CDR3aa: CASSTALGGGNTEAFF
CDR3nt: TGTGCCAGCAGCACCGCCTTAGGGGGGGGAAACACTGAAGCTTTCTTT

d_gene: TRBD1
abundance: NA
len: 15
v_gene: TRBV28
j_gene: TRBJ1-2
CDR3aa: CASSLFPQGAYGYTF
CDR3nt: TGTGCCAGCAGTTTATTTCCACAGGGGGCCTATGGCTACACCTTC

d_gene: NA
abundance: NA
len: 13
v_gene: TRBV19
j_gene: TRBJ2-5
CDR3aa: CASSYQKLETQYF
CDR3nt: TGTGCCAGTAGTTACCAGAAATTAGAGACCCAGTACTTC

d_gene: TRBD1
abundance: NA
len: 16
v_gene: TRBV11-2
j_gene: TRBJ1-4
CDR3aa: CASSPGTGVVNEKLFF
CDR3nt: TGTGCCAGCAGCCCCGGGACAGGGGTAGTTAATGAAAAACTGTTTTTT

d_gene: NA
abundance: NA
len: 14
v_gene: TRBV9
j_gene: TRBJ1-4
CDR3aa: CASSVVPLSEKLFF
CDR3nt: TGTGCCAGCAGCGTAGTCCCTTTAAGTGAAAAACTGTTTTTT

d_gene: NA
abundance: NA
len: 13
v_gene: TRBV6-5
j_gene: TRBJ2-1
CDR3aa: CASSSLSYNEQFF
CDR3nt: TGTGCCAGCAGTTCGCTCTCCTACAATGAGCAGTTCTTC

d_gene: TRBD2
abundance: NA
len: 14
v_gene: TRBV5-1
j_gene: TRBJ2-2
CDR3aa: CASMGGSLAGELFF
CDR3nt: TGCGCCAGCATGGGCGGGAGCTTGGCCGGGGAGCTGTTTTTT

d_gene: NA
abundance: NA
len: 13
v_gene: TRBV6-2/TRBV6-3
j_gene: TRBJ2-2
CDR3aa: CASRPPRAGELFF
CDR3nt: TGTGCCAGCAGACCTCCTAGGGCCGGGGAGCTGTTTTTT

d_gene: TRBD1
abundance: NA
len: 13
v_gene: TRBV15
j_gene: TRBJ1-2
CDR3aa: CATSRGGTGPYTF
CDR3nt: TGTGCCACCAGCAGAGGAGGGACAGGCCCCTACACCTTC

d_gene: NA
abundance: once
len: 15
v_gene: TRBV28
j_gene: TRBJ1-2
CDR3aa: CASSFPSGTDYGYTF
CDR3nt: TGTGCCAGCAGTTTCCCGTCCGGGACTGATTATGGCTACACCTTC

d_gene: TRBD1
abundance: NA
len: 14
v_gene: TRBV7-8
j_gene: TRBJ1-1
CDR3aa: CASSLDRGPRRAFF
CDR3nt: TGTGCCAGCAGCTTAGACAGGGGACCGAGGCGGGCTTTCTTT

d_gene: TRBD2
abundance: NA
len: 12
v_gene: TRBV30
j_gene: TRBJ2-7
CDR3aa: CAWSAGGYEQYF
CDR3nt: TGTGCCTGGAGTGCGGGGGGCTACGAGCAGTACTTC

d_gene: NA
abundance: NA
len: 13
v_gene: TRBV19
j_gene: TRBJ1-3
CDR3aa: CASSARAGNTIYF
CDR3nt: TGTGCCAGTAGCGCTCGGGCTGGAAACACCATATATTTT

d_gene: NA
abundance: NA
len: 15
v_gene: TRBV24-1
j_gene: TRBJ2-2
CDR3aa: CATRAAGMNTGELFF
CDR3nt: TGTGCCACCAGAGCGGCCGGTATGAACACCGGGGAGCTGTTTTTT

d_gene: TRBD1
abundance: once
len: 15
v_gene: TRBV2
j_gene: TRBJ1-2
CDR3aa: CASSQGQGQNYGYTF
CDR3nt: TGTGCCAGCAGTCAAGGGCAGGGACAGAACTATGGCTACACCTTC

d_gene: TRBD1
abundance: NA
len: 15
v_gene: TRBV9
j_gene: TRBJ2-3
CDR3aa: CASSPRDSSTDTQYF
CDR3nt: TGTGCCAGCAGCCCCCGGGACAGTAGCACAGATACGCAGTATTTT

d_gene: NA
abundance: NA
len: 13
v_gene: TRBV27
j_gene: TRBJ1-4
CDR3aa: CASSSGQNEKLFF
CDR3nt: TGTGCCAGCAGTTCTGGACAGAATGAAAAACTGTTTTTT

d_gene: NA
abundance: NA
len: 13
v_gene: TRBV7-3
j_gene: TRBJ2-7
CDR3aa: CASSPGDSYEQYF
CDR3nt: TGTGCCAGCAGTCCGGGGGACTCCTACGAGCAGTACTTC

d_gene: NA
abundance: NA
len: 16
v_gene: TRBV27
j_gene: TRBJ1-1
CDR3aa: CASSYWTLGGTTEAFF
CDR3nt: TGTGCCAGCAGTTACTGGACGCTGGGGGGTACTACTGAAGCTTTCTTT

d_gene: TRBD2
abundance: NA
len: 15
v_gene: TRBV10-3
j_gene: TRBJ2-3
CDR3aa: CAIGTSGGFWDTQYF
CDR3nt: TGTGCCATTGGGACTAGCGGGGGCTTTTGGGATACGCAGTATTTT

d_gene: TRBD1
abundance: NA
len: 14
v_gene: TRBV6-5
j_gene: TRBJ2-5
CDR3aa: CASSTDRARETQYF
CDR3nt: TGTGCCAGCAGTACGGACAGGGCGCGGGAGACCCAGTACTTC

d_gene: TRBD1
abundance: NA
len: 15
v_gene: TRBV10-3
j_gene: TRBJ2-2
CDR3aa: CAISDGTGIDGELFF
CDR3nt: TGTGCCATCAGTGATGGGACAGGCATCGACGGGGAGCTGTTTTTT

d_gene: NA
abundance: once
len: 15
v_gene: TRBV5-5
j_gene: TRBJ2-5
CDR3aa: CASSLVLDYQETQYF
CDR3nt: TGTGCCAGCAGCTTGGTTTTGGATTACCAAGAGACCCAGTACTTC

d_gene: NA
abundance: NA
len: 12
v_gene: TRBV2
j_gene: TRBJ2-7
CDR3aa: CASSGLDYEQYF
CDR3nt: TGTGCCAGCAGTGGGCTAGACTACGAGCAGTACTTC

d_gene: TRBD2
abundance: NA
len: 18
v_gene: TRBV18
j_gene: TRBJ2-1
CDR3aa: CASSPGLAGVIGRDEQFF
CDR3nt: TGTGCCAGCTCACCTGGACTAGCGGGAGTAATCGGAAGGGATGAGCAGTTCTTC

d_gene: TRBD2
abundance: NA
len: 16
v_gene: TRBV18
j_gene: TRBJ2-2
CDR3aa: CASSPWTGGNTGELFF
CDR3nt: TGTGCCAGCTCACCATGGACGGGAGGGAACACCGGGGAGCTGTTTTTT

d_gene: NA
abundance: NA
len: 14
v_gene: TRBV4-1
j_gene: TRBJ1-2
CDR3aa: CASSQEARTYGYTF
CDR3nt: TGCGCCAGCAGCCAAGAGGCCAGGACCTATGGCTACACCTTC

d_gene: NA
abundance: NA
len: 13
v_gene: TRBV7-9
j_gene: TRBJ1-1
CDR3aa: CASSLNGGGEAFF
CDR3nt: TGTGCCAGCAGCTTAAATGGGGGTGGTGAAGCTTTCTTT

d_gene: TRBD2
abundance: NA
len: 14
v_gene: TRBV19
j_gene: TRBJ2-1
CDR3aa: CASSIATSVNEQFF
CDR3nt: TGTGCCAGTAGTATCGCGACTAGCGTCAATGAGCAGTTCTTC

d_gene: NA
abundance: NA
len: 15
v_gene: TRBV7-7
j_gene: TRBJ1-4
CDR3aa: CASSSPGVPNEKLFF
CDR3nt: TGTGCTAGCAGCTCACCGGGGGTCCCTAATGAAAAACTGTTTTTT

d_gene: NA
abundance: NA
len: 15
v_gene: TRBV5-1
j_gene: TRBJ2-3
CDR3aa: CASSLGQIIPDTQYF
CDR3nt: TGCGCCAGCAGCTTGGGGCAGATCATCCCAGATACGCAGTATTTT

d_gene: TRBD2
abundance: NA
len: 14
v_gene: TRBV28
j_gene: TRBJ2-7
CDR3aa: CASSLLTTGGEQYF
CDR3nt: TGTGCCAGCAGTCTCTTGACGACCGGGGGGGAGCAGTACTTC